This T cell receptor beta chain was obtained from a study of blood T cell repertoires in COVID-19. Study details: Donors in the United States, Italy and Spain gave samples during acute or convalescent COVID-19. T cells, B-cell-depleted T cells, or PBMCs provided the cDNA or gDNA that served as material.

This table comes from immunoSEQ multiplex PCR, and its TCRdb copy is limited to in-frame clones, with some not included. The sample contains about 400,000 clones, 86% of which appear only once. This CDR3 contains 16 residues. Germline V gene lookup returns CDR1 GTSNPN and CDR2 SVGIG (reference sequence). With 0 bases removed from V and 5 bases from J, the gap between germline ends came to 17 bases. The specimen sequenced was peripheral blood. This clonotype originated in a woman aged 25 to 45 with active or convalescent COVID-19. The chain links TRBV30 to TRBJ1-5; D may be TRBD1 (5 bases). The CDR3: CAWSVPRRGVDQPQHF. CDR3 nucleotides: TGTGCCTGGAGTGTACCGAGGAGGGGAGTGGATCAGCCCCAGCATTTT.